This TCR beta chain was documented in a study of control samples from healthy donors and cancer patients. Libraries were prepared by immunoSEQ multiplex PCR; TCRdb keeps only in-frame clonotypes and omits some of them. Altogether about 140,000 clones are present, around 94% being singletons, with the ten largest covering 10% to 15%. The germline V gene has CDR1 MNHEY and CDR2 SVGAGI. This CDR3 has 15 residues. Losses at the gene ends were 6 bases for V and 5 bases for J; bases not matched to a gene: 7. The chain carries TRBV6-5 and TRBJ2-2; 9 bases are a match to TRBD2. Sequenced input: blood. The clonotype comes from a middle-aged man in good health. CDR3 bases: TGTGCCAGCAGCACCGGGACTAGCAAAACCGGGGAGCTGTTTTTT. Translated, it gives CASSTGTSKTGELFF.